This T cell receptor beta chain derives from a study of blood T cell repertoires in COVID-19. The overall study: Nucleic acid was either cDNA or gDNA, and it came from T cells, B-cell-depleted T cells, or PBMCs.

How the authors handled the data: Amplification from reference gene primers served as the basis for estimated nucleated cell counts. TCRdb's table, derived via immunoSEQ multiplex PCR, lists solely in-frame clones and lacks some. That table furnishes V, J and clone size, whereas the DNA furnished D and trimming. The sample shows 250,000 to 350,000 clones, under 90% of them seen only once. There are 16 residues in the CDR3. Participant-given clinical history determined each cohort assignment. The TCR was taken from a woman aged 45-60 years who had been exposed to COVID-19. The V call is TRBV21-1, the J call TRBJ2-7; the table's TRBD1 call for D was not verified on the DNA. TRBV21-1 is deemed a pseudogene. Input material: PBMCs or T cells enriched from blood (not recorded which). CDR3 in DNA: TGTGCCAGCAGCAAAGGCTTTTACAGGGGTATGAGCGAGCAGTACTTC. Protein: CASSKGFYRGMSEQYF.